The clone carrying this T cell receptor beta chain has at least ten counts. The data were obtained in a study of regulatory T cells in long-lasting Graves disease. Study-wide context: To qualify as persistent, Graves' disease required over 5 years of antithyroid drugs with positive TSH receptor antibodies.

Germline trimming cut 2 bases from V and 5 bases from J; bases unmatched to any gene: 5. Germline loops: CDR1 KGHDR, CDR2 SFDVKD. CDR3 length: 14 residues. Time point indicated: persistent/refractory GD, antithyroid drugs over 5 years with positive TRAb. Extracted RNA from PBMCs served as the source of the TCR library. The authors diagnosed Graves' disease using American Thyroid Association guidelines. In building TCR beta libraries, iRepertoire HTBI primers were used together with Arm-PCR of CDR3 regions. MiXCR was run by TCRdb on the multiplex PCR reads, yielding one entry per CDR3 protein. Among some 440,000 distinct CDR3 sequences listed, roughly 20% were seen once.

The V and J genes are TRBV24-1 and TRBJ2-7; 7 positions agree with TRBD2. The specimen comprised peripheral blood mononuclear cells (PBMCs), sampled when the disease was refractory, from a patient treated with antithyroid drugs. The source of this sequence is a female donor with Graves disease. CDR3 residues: CATSDWGGSNEQYF. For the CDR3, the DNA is TGTGCCACCAGTGATTGGGGAGGGTCCAACGAGCAGTACTTC.